The rows below give T cell receptor beta chains drawn from one sample of a study of blood T cell repertoires in COVID-19. Clones were read by immunoSEQ multiplex PCR, and TCRdb kept only the in-frame ones, dropping some. The sample contains 75,000 or so clones, approximately 86% of which appear only once. Sequencing was performed on peripheral blood. All receptors derive from a man aged 70-80 years with acute or convalescent COVID-19. Each CDR3 is given with its conserved first and last residue. D genes are given only for firm matches. Rows give clone size only sometimes, using once, few, many, or a class for an expanded clone.

D	size	J	V	length	CDR3	DNA
-	-	TRBJ1-6	TRBV7-9	15	CASSLEGQVGSPLHF	TGTGCCAGCAGCTTAGAAGGTCAGGTCGGTTCACCCCTCCACTTT
TRBD1	-	TRBJ1-5	TRBV7-2	17	CASSRTGNAYSNQPQHF	TGTGCCAGCAGCCGGACAGGAAACGCTTATAGCAATCAGCCCCAGCATTTT
-	-	TRBJ2-7	TRBV18	15	CASSPTPQVSYEQYF	TGTGCCAGCTCACCGACCCCCCAGGTCTCCTACGAGCAGTACTTC
TRBD1	-	TRBJ2-7	TRBV9	15	CASSVGQGAPYEQYF	TGTGCCAGCAGCGTAGGGCAGGGGGCCCCCTACGAGCAGTACTTC
TRBD1	-	TRBJ1-5	TRBV5-1	14	CASSPGTGVQPQHF	TGCGCCAGCAGCCCTGGGACAGGGGTTCAGCCCCAGCATTTT
-	once	TRBJ2-7	TRBV24-1	14	CATSEGRPPYEQYF	TGTGCCACCAGTGAGGGCAGGCCCCCCTACGAGCAGTACTTC
-	-	TRBJ2-7	TRBV4-1	15	CASSQEVVDIYEQYF	TGCGCCAGCAGCCAAGAGGTAGTCGATATCTACGAGCAGTACTTC
-	-	TRBJ2-7	TRBV11-2	16	CASSLDLRGIAYEQYF	TGTGCCAGCAGCTTAGATCTCAGAGGGATAGCTTACGAGCAGTACTTC
TRBD1	-	TRBJ1-4	TRBV3-1/TRBV3-2	14	CASSQENRGLRLFF	TGTGCCAGCAGCCAAGAGAACAGGGGGCTTAGACTGTTTTTT
-	few	TRBJ1-5	TRBV7-2	15	CASSFGHNSNQPQHF	TGTGCCAGCAGCTTTGGACACAATAGCAATCAGCCCCAGCATTTT
-	-	TRBJ1-4	TRBV29-1	11	CSVDSGEKLFF	TGCAGCGTTGATTCAGGGGAAAAACTGTTTTTT
-	-	TRBJ1-3	TRBV18	15	CASSPEDRPGNTIYF	TGTGCCAGCTCACCAGAAGACAGGCCTGGAAACACCATATATTTT
-	-	TRBJ1-3	TRBV21-1	16	CASSKGSRRAGNTIYF	TGTGCCAGCAGCAAAGGGAGCAGGAGGGCTGGAAACACCATATATTTT
-	once	TRBJ1-6	TRBV7-2	15	CASIPWAGNNSPLHF	TGTGCCAGCATCCCGTGGGCAGGGAATAATTCACCCCTCCACTTT
TRBD1	once	TRBJ2-4	TRBV12-3/TRBV12-4	13	CASSAQGDPIQYF	TGTGCCAGCAGTGCCCAGGGGGATCCCATTCAGTACTTC
-	-	TRBJ2-7	TRBV20-1	14	CSASGGANVYEQYF	TGCAGTGCTAGTGGAGGAGCAAATGTTTACGAGCAGTACTTC
-	-	TRBJ2-7	TRBV6-5	14	CASSPDREVYEQYF	TGTGCCAGCAGTCCCGACAGGGAGGTCTACGAGCAGTACTTC
-	-	TRBJ1-4	TRBV7-9	15	CASSLGQGPEEKLFF	TGTGCCAGCAGCTTAGGGCAGGGTCCTGAGGAAAAACTGTTTTTT
TRBD1	-	TRBJ1-1	TRBV9	14	CASSGGTGLWGAFF	TGTGCCAGCAGCGGGGGGACAGGGCTGTGGGGAGCTTTCTTT
TRBD2	-	TRBJ2-7	TRBV4-1	14	CASSRLAGGYEQYF	TGCGCCAGCAGCAGACTAGCGGGAGGCTACGAGCAGTACTTC
TRBD2	-	TRBJ2-1	TRBV6-6	16	CASCLSGTSGNDEQFF	TGTGCCAGCTGCCTGTCCGGGACTAGCGGGAACGATGAGCAGTTCTTC
TRBD1	-	TRBJ2-5	TRBV30	14	CAWSPGTGLGTQYF	TGTGCCTGGAGTCCCGGGACAGGTCTCGGAACCCAGTACTTC
-	-	TRBJ1-3	TRBV5-1	14	CASRQQGSGNTIYF	TGCGCCAGCCGACAACAGGGCTCTGGAAACACCATATATTTT
-	-	TRBJ2-1	TRBV5-1	15	CASSLVPGNYNEQFF	TGCGCCAGCAGCTTGGTACCGGGGAACTACAATGAGCAGTTCTTC
-	-	TRBJ1-1	TRBV10-3	13	CAISGGGNTEAFF	TGTGCCATCAGTGGGGGGGGGAACACTGAAGCTTTCTTT
TRBD2	once	TRBJ2-6	TRBV7-8	15	CAIGSKRGGANVLTF	TGTGCCATTGGCTCAAAGCGGGGAGGGGCCAACGTCCTGACTTTC
-	-	TRBJ2-7	TRBV27	13	CASMRQGSGEQYF	TGTGCCAGCATGAGGCAGGGGTCGGGCGAGCAGTACTTC
TRBD1	-	TRBJ2-5	TRBV7-9	14	CASSLRTGQETQYF	TGTGCCAGCAGCTTAAGGACAGGGCAAGAGACCCAGTACTTC
TRBD1	-	TRBJ1-5	TRBV24-1	15	CATGGLDRAEQPQHF	TGTGCCACCGGTGGCCTGGACAGGGCCGAGCAGCCCCAGCATTTT
TRBD2	-	TRBJ2-2	TRBV7-9	18	CASSPVNGGSLGTGELFF	TGTGCCAGCAGCCCGGTGAATGGCGGGAGTCTCGGCACCGGGGAGCTGTTTTTT
-	once	TRBJ2-2	TRBV2	13	CASRYYGTGELFF	TGTGCCAGCAGGTACTACGGTACCGGGGAGCTGTTTTTT
-	-	TRBJ1-1	TRBV12-3/TRBV12-4	11	CASSSTIDAFF	TGTGCCAGCAGCTCAACTATAGATGCTTTCTTT
-	once	TRBJ2-2	TRBV27	13	CASSSVTFGELFF	TGTGCCAGCAGTAGCGTCACCTTCGGGGAGCTGTTTTTT
TRBD1	-	TRBJ1-1	TRBV28	16	CASTRTGGIVNTEAFF	TGTGCCAGCACCAGGACAGGGGGCATCGTGAACACTGAAGCTTTCTTT
-	-	TRBJ1-2	TRBV6-2/TRBV6-3	16	CASSFLSVRGNYGYTF	TGTGCCAGCAGTTTTCTAAGCGTCAGGGGAAACTATGGCTACACCTTC
TRBD2	-	TRBJ2-3	TRBV3-1/TRBV3-2	15	CASSTSGRFTDTQYF	TGTGCCAGCAGTACTAGCGGGAGGTTCACAGATACGCAGTATTTT
-	-	TRBJ1-1	TRBV2	13	CASSVEVNTEAFF	TGTGCCAGCAGTGTGGAGGTTAACACTGAAGCTTTCTTT
-	-	TRBJ1-2	TRBV6-5	14	CASSTLGGIGGYTF	TGTGCCAGCAGTACCCTGGGAGGGATCGGTGGCTACACCTTC
TRBD1	once	TRBJ2-7	TRBV5-1	14	CASSPGQGFHEQYF	TGCGCCAGCAGCCCGGGACAGGGTTTCCACGAGCAGTACTTC
-	-	TRBJ1-5	TRBV6-6	13	CASIDTQGQPQHF	TGTGCCAGCATCGACACTCAGGGGCAGCCCCAGCATTTT
-	-	TRBJ1-6	TRBV19	11	CAKTPGESLHF	TGTGCCAAAACGCCGGGGGAGTCCCTCCACTTT
-	-	TRBJ1-6	TRBV7-2	13	CASSLERGSPLHF	TGTGCCAGCAGCTTAGAACGGGGATCACCCCTCCACTTT
-	-	TRBJ1-2	TRBV11-2	13	CASSRTENYGYTF	TGTGCCAGCAGCCGAACGGAGAACTATGGCTACACCTTC
TRBD2	-	TRBJ2-7	TRBV18	17	CASSPKTSGGSFGEQYF	TGTGCCAGCTCACCGAAGACTAGCGGGGGAAGTTTTGGTGAGCAGTACTTC
-	-	TRBJ1-5	TRBV15	15	CATSRGRQENQPQHF	TGTGCCACCAGCAGAGGAAGACAGGAGAATCAGCCCCAGCATTTT
-	-	TRBJ2-7	TRBV28	12	CASTTDTYEQYF	TGTGCCAGCACCACGGACACCTACGAGCAGTACTTC
-	-	TRBJ1-5	TRBV28	16	CASSLYTGYNNQPQHF	TGTGCCAGCAGTTTGTATACAGGGTATAACAATCAGCCCCAGCATTTT
-	-	TRBJ2-3	TRBV28	14	CASSPHIEADTQYF	TGTGCCAGCAGTCCACACATTGAGGCAGATACGCAGTATTTT
TRBD1	-	TRBJ2-4	TRBV28	17	CASSFGTGVLAKNIQYF	TGTGCCAGCAGTTTCGGGACAGGCGTCTTAGCCAAAAACATTCAGTACTTC
TRBD1	-	TRBJ2-7	TRBV6-5	14	CASSYSNRGYEQYF	TGTGCCAGCAGTTACTCGAACAGGGGCTACGAGCAGTACTTC
-	-	TRBJ1-3	TRBV18	15	CASSPPGRSGNTIYF	TGTGCCAGCTCACCACCGGGGAGAAGTGGAAACACCATATATTTT
TRBD2	-	TRBJ2-7	TRBV28	15	CASTQGLAGYYEQYF	TGTGCCAGCACACAAGGACTAGCGGGCTACTACGAGCAGTACTTC
-	-	TRBJ1-6	TRBV18	17	CASSPYLGAADNSPLHF	TGTGCCAGCTCACCCTATTTGGGGGCAGCCGATAATTCACCCCTCCACTTT
TRBD2	-	TRBJ2-7	TRBV28	15	CASSRSGRPSYEQYF	TGTGCCAGCAGCCGTAGCGGGAGGCCCTCCTACGAGCAGTACTTC
TRBD1	-	TRBJ2-1	TRBV7-2	17	CASSLVSGTGASNEQFF	TGTGCCAGCAGCTTAGTATCCGGGACAGGGGCCTCCAATGAGCAGTTCTTC
-	-	TRBJ2-7	TRBV29-1	13	CSAVWEFPYEQYF	TGCAGCGCCGTTTGGGAGTTTCCCTACGAGCAGTACTTC
TRBD1	-	TRBJ2-3	TRBV10-3	13	CAISGDRVYGQYF	TGTGCCATCAGTGGGGACAGGGTGTACGGGCAGTATTTT
TRBD2	-	TRBJ2-7	TRBV29-1	12	CSVSRGTYEQYF	TGCAGCGTTTCGCGGGGGACCTACGAGCAGTACTTC
TRBD2	-	TRBJ2-1	TRBV14	16	CASSQLVGLAGDEQFF	TGTGCCAGCAGCCAACTCGTGGGACTAGCGGGAGATGAGCAGTTCTTC